These T cell receptor beta chains were read from a single sample in a study of blood T cell repertoires in COVID-19. Sequencing was performed with immunoSEQ multiplex PCR; in TCRdb, only in-frame clones are kept and a portion is missing. This table has approximately 60,000 clones, roughly three quarters appearing once. The sample consisted of peripheral blood. The origin of the receptors is a man aged 60 to 69 with acute or convalescent COVID-19. Each CDR3 is given with its conserved first and last residue. A D gene is named only where the DNA matches it firmly.

j_call v_call d_call cdr3_aa
TRBJ1-2 TRBV28 TRBD1 CASSLGRQGAQGYTF
TRBJ2-1 TRBV5-1 NA CASSLDSPTSYNEQFF
TRBJ1-2 TRBV11-2 TRBD1 CASSLDAGTGLYGYTF
TRBJ1-5 TRBV18 NA CASSRGVLGNQPQHF
TRBJ2-2 TRBV24-1 TRBD1 CATSRDRGNTGELFF
TRBJ1-4 TRBV18 NA CASSPRTATNEKLFF
TRBJ1-2 TRBV2 NA CASSGHTGDGYTF
TRBJ1-6 TRBV6-5 NA CASSYSSGLDSPLHF
TRBJ2-2 TRBV24-1 TRBD1 CATSDPRTGTGELFF
TRBJ2-6 TRBV18 NA CASSPLLGPGANVLTF
TRBJ2-5 TRBV29-1 NA CSVERQGGQETQYF
TRBJ1-2 TRBV6-5 TRBD1 CASSSLGTGILYGYTF
TRBJ1-1 TRBV12-3/TRBV12-4 TRBD1 CASSFDRGAEAFF
TRBJ1-5 TRBV6-5 TRBD1 CASSRTGFYQPQHF
TRBJ1-1 TRBV6-2/TRBV6-3 NA CASSYKGGAAFF
TRBJ2-5 TRBV5-1 TRBD1 CASSPGQGHFQETQYF
TRBJ1-2 TRBV5-1 TRBD1 CASSLPWGQPNYGYTF
TRBJ1-1 TRBV27 TRBD1 CAIGQGNTEAFF
TRBJ2-1 TRBV12-5 TRBD1 CASGFGTGKLDEQFF
TRBJ2-7 TRBV7-9 NA CASSLGGLSYEQYF
TRBJ2-3 TRBV7-3 TRBD1 CASSSQGADTQYF
TRBJ2-3 TRBV5-1 NA CASSLGLADTQYF
TRBJ2-1 TRBV19 NA CASSPFRGEYNEQFF
TRBJ1-5 TRBV4-1 NA CASSQEHSNQPQHF
TRBJ2-7 TRBV18 TRBD2 CASSPLGVSGGSYEQYF
TRBJ2-6 TRBV4-2 NA CASSRGTFSSGANVLTF
TRBJ1-1 TRBV27 NA CTSFQGGGNTEAFF
TRBJ1-2 TRBV19 NA CASSISQTGRRGYTF